This paragraph covers one T cell receptor beta chain sequence. The data were taken from a study of somatic mutations in cytotoxic T cells in rheumatoid arthritis. The germline V and J ends were trimmed by 3 bases and 4 bases, with 17 bases remaining between them. The CDR3 is 16 residues long. Germline loops: CDR1 KGHSH, CDR2 LQKENI. Only in-frame clones appear in the TCRdb table, and some are missing; sequencing was by immunoSEQ multiplex PCR. The sample carries tens of thousands of clones, around 90% recorded once. The sample comprised CD8+ T cells sorted from blood. The chain recombines TRBV18 with TRBJ2-3; TRBD1 might be the D (5 bases). This receptor was identified in an adult with rheumatoid arthritis. The CDR3 bases are TGTGCCAGCTCACCGTTCTTACAGGAAGAACCAGATACGCAGTATTTT. As protein: CASSPFLQEEPDTQYF.